The T cell receptor beta chain described here comes from a study of T cell responses to AZD1222 COVID-19 vaccine. Of note for this clone: Its antigen remains unidentified.

CDR3 length equals 15 residues. Trimming removed 0 bases from V and 3 bases from J; junction bases left unmatched: 3. Germline assignment: CDR1 MNHEY and CDR2 SVGAGI. Overall study results and limits: Baseline seropositives among AZD1222 recipients totaled only 5 to 7. Unmutated regions of variants are reportedly targeted by nearly half of spike-specific TCRs. A mostly white British donor set with more females was recruited, and clonal diversity was possibly underestimated.

Generated by immunoSEQ multiplex PCR, the TCRdb table keeps only in-frame clones and is missing some. The sample lists 140,000 to 150,000 clones, roughly nine tenths seen once, with about 1.5% in the top ten. This sequence joins TRBV6-5 and TRBJ2-7, with TRBD2 matching 9 bases. This receptor was taken from an adult in good health. Sample: peripheral blood, taken on day 0 of AZD1222 vaccination. The CDR3 DNA reads as TGTGCCAGCAGTTACTCAGGTAGCGGGAGCTACGAGCAGTACTTC. Translated, it gives CASSYSGSGSYEQYF.